The T cell receptor (beta chain) described here comes from a study of regulatory T cells in long-lasting Graves disease listed by TCRdb under 2021. Notes on the research overall: Persistent Graves' disease meant more than 5 years of antithyroid drug treatment with TSH receptor autoantibodies that stayed positive. The study was registered as a clinical trial and conducted in China. Antithyroid drugs had been taken for 10 to 13 years on average by persistent Graves' disease patients in the clinical cohort. TCR sequencing covered around 13 persistent and 20 or so newly diagnosed Graves' disease patients, around 35 samples in total. This study used TCR sequencing and RNA sequencing of peripheral blood to compare persistent Graves' disease patients against newly diagnosed Graves' disease patients. On the study overall, not on this receptor specifically: Because the primary lesion, thyroid tissue, could not be accessed, the study looked at peripheral blood alone. The small sample size was acknowledged by the authors as a limitation that may reduce accuracy. TRBV28, TRBJ1-2 and TRBJ2-5 were preferentially used in persistent disease, while TRBV20-1 and TRBJ2-1 were favored in newly diagnosed disease. A larger number of public clonotypes was shared among persistent patients (about 2,700) than among newly diagnosed patients (around 880). Lower TCR Shannon entropy and fewer highly expanded clones were observed in persistent Graves' disease patients than in newly diagnosed patients, which suggested clonal expansion. Sequencing and analysis were restricted to the TCR beta chain.

The sample's time point label, decoded: persistent/refractory GD, antithyroid drugs over 5 years with positive TRAb. For both TCR sequencing and RNA sequencing, RNA was extracted from PBMCs in TRIzol. The diagnosis of Graves' disease was made according to American Thyroid Association guidelines. The patients came from an endocrinology department in Xi'an, China. From each patient, approximately 10 milliliters of peripheral blood was collected into an EDTA anticoagulant tube. Ficoll Paque Plus density gradient separation was used to isolate PBMCs, and no further T cell sorting was done. An Agilent 2100 Bioanalyzer and agarose gel were used to assess RNA quality, and a NanoDrop 2000 was used to measure RNA concentration. This clonotype was counted between two and nine times. What antigen it recognizes has not been identified. Base qualities are not recorded, but no much larger clone differs from it by a single base.

Receptor libraries were prepared by multiplex PCR. Sequenced on an Illumina HiSeq 4000. To build TCR beta libraries, CDR3 regions were amplified by Arm-PCR using iRepertoire HTBI primers. PCR products were gel purified before sequencing. In the authors' own workflow: Across samples, fewer than 70 TRBV and 13 to 15 TRBJ segments were identified and used for gene usage analysis of CDR3 amino acid clonotypes. COPE and FqMerger were used to merge filtered high-quality paired reads into contigs. BLAST was used to align contigs to IMGT TRBV, TRBD and TRBJ reference genes, with CDR3 defined following IMGT. Clonotypes above 0.1% frequency were classified as highly expanded clones. Shannon entropy was used to measure repertoire diversity, and the Gini coefficient was used to measure V-J evenness. A clonotype was considered public if more than one individual shared it. TCRdb reanalyzed the raw reads on its own, using fastp at Q25 for trimming and MiXCR for clone calling, and kept in-frame beta chains. Records with the same CDR3 protein are collapsed into one entry carrying the most frequent genes and DNA. The V and J calls were determined by TCRdb, not by the authors. The sample table shows fewer than 450,000 distinct CDR3 sequences, and less than 25% are seen once. The top ten constitute roughly 26% of the sample.

The V end loses 0 bases and the J end loses 3 bases, and a stretch of 5 bases separates them. Sequences SGHDN (CDR1) and FVKESK (CDR2) are obtained from the germline V gene. Measured from the cysteine to the phenylalanine, the CDR3 is 13 residues long. CDR3 DNA only is kept here, 39 bases in frame from base 1. The receptor was isolated from a female donor with Graves disease. This sequence uses TRBV14 and TRBJ1-1, with the D gene not clear enough to name. The material sequenced was peripheral blood mononuclear cells (PBMCs), taken when the disease was refractory, from a patient treated with antithyroid drugs. At the DNA level, the sequence is TGTGCCAGCAGCCAAGACCAGGACACTGAAGCTTTCTTT. Its protein product is CASSQDQDTEAFF. Joined to the reference TRBV14 and TRBJ1-1 proteins, this CDR3 gives the full variable domain: EAGVTQFPSHSVIEKGQTVTLRCDPISGHDNLYWYRRVMGKEIKFLLHFVKESKQDESGMPNNRFLAERTGGTYSTLKVQPAELEDSGVYFCASSQDQDTEAFFGQGTRLTVV.